Sequencing of this TCR beta chain was carried out in a study of shared clonotypes between healthy human individuals. At the level of the study: Participating donors consisted of two women and a few men aged 18 to 49. CD4 naive cells filled three plates per donor, CD4 memory three, CD8 naive two and CD8 memory one. Study findings and constraints: Naive subsets generally had larger estimated richness than memory subsets.

Repertoires were generated with immunoSEQ multiplex PCR, while TCRdb's copy carries only in-frame clones and drops some. The sample consists of nearly 2 million clones, approximately 94% of them appearing once. Turning to this clone: Its antigen is still unknown. This same CDR3 is encoded by further DNA sequences in the sample.

V shed 3 bases, J shed 2 bases, and the junction held 3 bases outside the gene matches. The germline V gene encodes CDR1 WNHNN and CDR2 SYGVQD (reference sequence). This CDR3 has 14 amino acids. The naive CD8 subset, CD45RO-negative cells positively selected for CCR7, excluded terminally differentiated effector memory CD45RA+ cells. Everyone who donated was a Caucasian adult who lived in Nashville, Tennessee. The rearrangement uses TRBV10-1 and TRBJ2-7, with TRBD1 matching 8 bases. Sequences were obtained from naive CD8+ T cells sorted from blood. The sequence came from a young man in good health. The DNA for the CDR3 is TGCGCCAGCAGTGAAGGACAGGGCACCTACGAGCAGTACTTC. Amino acids: CASSEGQGTYEQYF.